Below, 15 T cell receptor beta chains from the same sample are listed, as sequenced in a study. Treg sorting used a CD4+CD25+CD127-/low gate. TCRdb reprocessed the 5' RACE reads via MiXCR and lists one record per CDR3 protein. The profile covers approximately 58,000 distinct CDR3 sequences, with approximately 26% appearing a single time and under 2.5% taken by the ten largest. Sequencing input: tumor-infiltrating Tregs sorted from the breast tumor. The origin of the receptors is a female donor with breast cancer.

The chain is built from TRBV5-1 and TRBJ2-1; tentatively, D is TRBD1 or TRBD2 (6 bases each). This CDR3 is built from 14 residues. From germline, CDR1 is SGHRS and CDR2 YFSETQ. V was clipped by 5 bases and J by 8 bases, with 17 bases between them. The CDR3, as DNA: TGCGCCAGCAGGCCGGGACACACGGGGGATGAGCAGTTCTTC. It encodes CASRPGHTGDEQFF.

The V call is TRBV6-5, the J call TRBJ1-1; 8 positions match TRBD1. The V gene end was trimmed by 6 bases and the J gene end by 3 bases; junction bases not matched to a gene: 12. Germline CDR1 and CDR2: MNHEY and SVGAGI. The length of the CDR3 is 16 residues. The CDR3 DNA is TGTGCCAGCAGGCTCACAGGGGGGTGGAGAGACACTGAAGCTTTCTTT. This sequence encodes CASRLTGGWRDTEAFF.

This clonotype was counted once. The chain has TRBV7-2 and TRBJ1-1, with 7 bases identical to TRBD1. The CDR3 is 15 amino acids. CDR1 and CDR2 (germline): SGHTA, FQGNSA. J gave up 5 bases and V 4 bases, and 10 bases lay outside the gene matches. CDR3 bases: TGTGCCAGCAGCTATCAGACAGGGATGTGGACTGAAGCTTTCTTT. This translates into CASSYQTGMWTEAFF.

The J gene is TRBJ2-3, the V gene TRBV6-1, with no clear D. The V gene lost 7 bases and the J gene lost 6 bases, with 14 bases spanning the gap. Per germline, CDR1 MNHNS and CDR2 SASEGT. The CDR3 has 13 amino acids. In DNA form, the CDR3 reads TGTGCCAGCACCGGGCCCTCGTTGGATACGCAGTATTTT. The encoded protein is CASTGPSLDTQYF.

This clonotype occurred a few times. The chain uses TRBV27 and TRBJ1-6; TRBD1 matches 7 bases. The CDR3 consists of 17 residues. Losses at the gene ends were 3 bases for V and 8 bases for J; bases not matched to a gene: 13. CDR1 and CDR2 from the germline V gene are MNHEY and SMNVEV (reference sequence). The CDR3 is CASSFQPGQRSHSPLHF. In nucleotides, the CDR3 is TGTGCCAGCAGTTTCCAGCCGGGACAGCGATCCCATTCACCCCTCCACTTT.

This clonotype was counted many times. V is TRBV7-9 and J is TRBJ2-1; weak D call: TRBD2 (6 bases). The CDR3 loop spans 16 amino acids. Germline loops: CDR1 SEHNR, CDR2 FQNEAQ (reference sequence). The V gene lost 0 bases and the J gene lost 4 bases, with 13 bases spanning the gap. The CDR3 sequence is CASSLALAGRYNEQFF. The CDR3 nucleotides are TGTGCCAGCAGCTTAGCGCTGGCGGGAAGGTACAATGAGCAGTTCTTC. Looking up the rest from reference TRBV7-9 and TRBJ2-1 gives the full variable domain: DTGVSQNPRHKITKRGQNVTFRCDPISEHNRLYWYRQTLGQGPEFLTYFQNEAQLEKSRLLSDRFSAERPKGSFSTLEIQRTEQGDSAMYLCASSLALAGRYNEQFFGPGTRLTVL.

CDR3 nucleotide sequence: TGCGCCAGCAGCTATTATCCGGGACAATCGGCTGGAAACACCATATATTTT. Protein sequence: CASSYYPGQSAGNTIYF. The chain uses TRBV5-1 and TRBJ1-3, with TRBD1 as a possible D gene (6 bases). CDR1 is SGHRS, CDR2 YFSETQ, per germline. Trimming removed 3 bases at V and 2 bases at J, with 18 bases between. This CDR3 is built from 17 residues.

CDR3 loop: CASSYLAGGADTQYF. Here the CDR3 DNA reads TGTGCCAGCAGTTACCTCGCGGGAGGGGCCGATACGCAGTATTTT. The chain couples TRBV6-2 or TRBV6-3 to TRBJ2-3, with TRBD2 matching over 9 bases. The CDR3 is 15 residues long. Germline V gives CDR1 MNHEY, CDR2 SVGEGT. J gave up 6 bases and V 2 bases, and 6 bases lay outside the gene matches.

This clonotype was detected a few times. The chain joins TRBV20-1 to TRBJ2-1, with 11 bases aligning to TRBD2. The V gene's germline CDR1 is DFQATT and CDR2 SNEGSKA (reference sequence). V lost 4 bases to trimming and J lost 0 bases; unmatched junction nucleotides: 5. The CDR3 is 16 amino acids. The CDR3 bases are TGCAGTGCTAAGGTAGCGGGGGGGAGCTCCTACAATGAGCAGTTCTTC. Translated, it gives CSAKVAGGSSYNEQFF.

The chain joins TRBV20-1 to TRBJ2-2; D might be TRBD1 (5 bases). Germline V gives CDR1 DFQATT, CDR2 SNEGSKA (reference sequence). Trimming cost V 5 bases and J 4 bases, with 17 bases left between them. CDR3 length: 15 residues. CDR3 sequence (DNA): TGCAGTGCTCGACCGCTCCAGGGATTCACCGGGGAGCTGTTTTTT. Translating it yields CSARPLQGFTGELFF.

This clonotype has ten or more counts. The chain recombines TRBV4-1 with TRBJ2-2; 11 bases are shared with TRBD1. The CDR3 is 16 amino acids. The V and J ends lost 4 bases and 4 bases, in that order; junction bases with no gene match: 5. Germline loops: CDR1 MGHRA, CDR2 YSYEKL. Here the CDR3 DNA reads TGCGCCAGCAGCCTAGCCGGGACAGGGGGCACCGGGGAGCTGTTTTTT. It specifies CASSLAGTGGTGELFF.

V is TRBV7-9 and J is TRBJ2-7; D unclear. Germline values: CDR1 SEHNR, CDR2 FQNEAQ (reference sequence). The ends were cut back, 5 bases at V and 7 bases at J, with 9 bases in the middle. The CDR3 sequence is 11 residues long. This CDR3 reads CASSPFEEQYF. The CDR3 coding sequence is TGTGCCAGCAGCCCGTTCGAGGAGCAGTACTTC.

This clonotype was picked up many times. The rearrangement uses TRBV5-1 and TRBJ1-1; D is uncertain. CDR1 is SGHRS and CDR2 is YFSETQ in the germline V gene. CDR3 size: 11 residues. V was cut by 6 bases and J by 1 base, with 4 bases left in between. CDR3 DNA sequence: TGCGCCAGCAAGGGGAACACTGAAGCTTTCTTT. It yields the protein CASKGNTEAFF.

V usage is TRBV20-1 and J usage is TRBJ2-3, with 7 nucleotides matching TRBD2. The length of the CDR3 is 15 residues. Trimming cost V 4 bases and J 0 bases; bases outside gene matches: 7. Germline CDR1 and CDR2: DFQATT and SNEGSKA (reference sequence). The CDR3 is CSATQAGSSTDTQYF. CDR3 in DNA: TGCAGTGCTACTCAAGCGGGATCTAGCACAGATACGCAGTATTTT.

This clonotype was observed a handful of times. The genes are TRBV20-1 and TRBJ1-6; 7 nucleotides align to TRBD1. This CDR3 has 14 residues. Germline V gene data show CDR1 as DFQATT and CDR2 as SNEGSKA (reference sequence). The ends lost 5 bases at V and 3 bases at J; junction bases unmatched: 4. CDR3 in DNA: TGCAGTGCTTTCAACAGGGGCTATAATTCACCCCTCCACTTT. Translated, it gives CSAFNRGYNSPLHF.